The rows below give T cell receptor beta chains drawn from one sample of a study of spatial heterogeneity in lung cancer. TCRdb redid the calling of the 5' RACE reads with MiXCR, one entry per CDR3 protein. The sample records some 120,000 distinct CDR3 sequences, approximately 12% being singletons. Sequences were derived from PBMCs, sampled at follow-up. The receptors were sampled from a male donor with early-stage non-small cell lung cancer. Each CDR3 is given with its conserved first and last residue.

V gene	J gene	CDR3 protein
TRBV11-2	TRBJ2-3	CASSPNPDRATDTQYF
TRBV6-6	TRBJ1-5	CASRDRASNQPQHF
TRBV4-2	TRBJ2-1	CASSHPEGREEQFF
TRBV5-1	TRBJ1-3	CASSLDGPLGNTIYF
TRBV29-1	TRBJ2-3	CSVEQPEGDSTDTQYF
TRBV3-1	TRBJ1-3	CASSQAAGRGNTIYF
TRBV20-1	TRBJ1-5	CSANRGFRGESNQPQHF
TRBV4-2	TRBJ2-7	CASSQGHISSYEQYF
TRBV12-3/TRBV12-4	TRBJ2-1	CASSLSGVGSYNEQFF
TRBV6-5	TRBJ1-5	CATRKDRVSNQPQHF
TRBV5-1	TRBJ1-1	CASSFGFNTEAFF
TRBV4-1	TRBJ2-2	CASSQDASYTGELFF
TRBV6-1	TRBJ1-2	CASSEALRGSTYGYTF
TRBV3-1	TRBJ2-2	CASSQRTGTNTGELFF
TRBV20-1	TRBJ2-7	CSASWGQTTYEQYF
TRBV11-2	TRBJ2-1	CASSLGENRGPYNEQFF
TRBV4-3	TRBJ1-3	CASSHGHWGDSGNTIYF
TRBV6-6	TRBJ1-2	CASSYPPRTTARFLDGYTF
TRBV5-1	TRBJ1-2	CASSLKEDRKYGYTF
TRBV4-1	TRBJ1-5	CASSQDLPVAGLTQHF
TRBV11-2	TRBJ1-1	CASSLNTGINEAFF
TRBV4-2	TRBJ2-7	CASSQDIRPGNEQYF
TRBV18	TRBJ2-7	CASSPGQGGSYEQYF
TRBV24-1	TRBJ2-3	CATSVGDTQYF
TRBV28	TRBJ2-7	CATYREGSVRYEQYF
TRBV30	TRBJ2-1	CAWSVLGADEQFF
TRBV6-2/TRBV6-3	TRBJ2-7	CASSFPSGLQGPYEQYF
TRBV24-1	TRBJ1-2	CATSVGRENGYTF
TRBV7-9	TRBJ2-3	CASSLQGAFTDTQYF
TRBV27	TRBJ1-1	CASSPSTVNTEAFF
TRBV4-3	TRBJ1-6	CASSRGQGSNSPLHF
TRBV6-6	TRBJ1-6	CASSYLQGGGNSPLLF
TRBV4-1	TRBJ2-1	CASSQDPTGAGEQFF
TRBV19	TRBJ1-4	CASTRPDLEKLFF
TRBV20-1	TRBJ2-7	CSARDITNEQYF
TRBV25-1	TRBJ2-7	CASSDTLSYEQYF
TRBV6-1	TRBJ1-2	CVSTPEGLVYGYTF
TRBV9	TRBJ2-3	CASSPRAGVSTDTQYF
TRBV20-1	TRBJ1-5	CSAGRGGVQPQHF
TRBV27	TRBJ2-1	CASSSLHGEQFF
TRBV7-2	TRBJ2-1	CASKTGRASYNEQFF
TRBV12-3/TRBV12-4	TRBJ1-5	CASSLGSGGQPQHF
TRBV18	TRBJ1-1	CASSPRVWGSSSEAFF
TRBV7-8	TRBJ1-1	CASSWGTEAFF
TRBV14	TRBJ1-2	CASSQVHGYTF
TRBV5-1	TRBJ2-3	CASSLGGAVSDTQYF
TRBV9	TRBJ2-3	CASSVAAGGTDTQYF
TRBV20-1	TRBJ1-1	CSARVPLGGYTEAFF
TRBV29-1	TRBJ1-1	CSVKGGTGNTEAFF
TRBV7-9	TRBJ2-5	CASISYSGQETQYF
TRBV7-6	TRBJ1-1	CASSPRGGRSTEAFF
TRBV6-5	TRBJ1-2	CASSSPEGRVTF
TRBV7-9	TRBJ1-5	CASSHSGGRIGNQPQHF
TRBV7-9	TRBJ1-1	CASSPLQGNTEAFF
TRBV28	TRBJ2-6	CASSHRSSGANVLTF
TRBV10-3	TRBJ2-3	CAISETGGYTDTQYF
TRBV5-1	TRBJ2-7	CASSLDRSYEQYF
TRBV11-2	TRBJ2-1	CASSLGQGARNEQFF
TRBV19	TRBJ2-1	CASSRTGDSYNEQFF